This TCR beta chain was captured by sequencing in a study of T-cell reconstitution after alpha-beta-depleted transplantation in children. CDR3 size: 14 residues. Germline V lookup: CDR1 DFQATT, CDR2 SNEGSKA (reference sequence). Trimming removed 8 bases from V and 6 bases from J, with 22 bases in between. A TCRbeta library incorporating unique molecular identifiers was prepared. TCRdb recomputed calls from the PCR reads with MiXCR, one row per CDR3 protein. The profile shows about 900,000 distinct CDR3 sequences, under 30% of them singletons. Sequenced here: PBMCs, mostly from graft donor cells, sampled 360 days after TCRalphabeta/CD19-depleted stem cell transplant. The source is a boy younger than two who had a stem cell transplant for SCID, so the T cells may come from the graft donor. This sequence joins TRBV20-1 and TRBJ1-1; D is possibly TRBD1 (6 bases). The CDR3 DNA sequence: TGCAGTACTCGTACCGTACGGGCAGGGGCTGAAGCTTTCTTT. Translating gives CSTRTVRAGAEAFF.